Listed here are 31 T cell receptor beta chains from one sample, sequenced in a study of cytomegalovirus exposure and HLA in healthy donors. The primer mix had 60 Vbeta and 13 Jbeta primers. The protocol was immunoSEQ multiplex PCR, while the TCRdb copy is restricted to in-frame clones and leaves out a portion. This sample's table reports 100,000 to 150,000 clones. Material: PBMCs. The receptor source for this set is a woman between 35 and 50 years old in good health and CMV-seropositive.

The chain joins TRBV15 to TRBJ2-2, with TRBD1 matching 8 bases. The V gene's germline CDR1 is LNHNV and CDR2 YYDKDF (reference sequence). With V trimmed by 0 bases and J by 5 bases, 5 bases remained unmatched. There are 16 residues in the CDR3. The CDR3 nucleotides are TGTGCCACCAGCAGAGAAATTGGGACAGGTACCGGGGAGCTGTTTTTT. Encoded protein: CATSREIGTGTGELFF.

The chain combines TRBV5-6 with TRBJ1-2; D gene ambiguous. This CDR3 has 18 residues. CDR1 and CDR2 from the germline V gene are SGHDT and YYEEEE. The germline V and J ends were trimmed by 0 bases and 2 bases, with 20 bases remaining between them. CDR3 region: CASSLVAADLPQNYGYTF. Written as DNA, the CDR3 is TGTGCCAGCAGCTTGGTAGCTGCAGACCTTCCGCAGAACTATGGCTACACCTTC.

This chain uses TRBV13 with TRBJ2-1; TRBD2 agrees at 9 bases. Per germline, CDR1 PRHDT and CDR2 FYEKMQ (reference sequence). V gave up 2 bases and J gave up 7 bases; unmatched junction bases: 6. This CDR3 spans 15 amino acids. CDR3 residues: CASSLLAGGLNEQFF. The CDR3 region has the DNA TGTGCCAGCAGCTTATTGGCGGGAGGGCTGAATGAGCAGTTCTTC.

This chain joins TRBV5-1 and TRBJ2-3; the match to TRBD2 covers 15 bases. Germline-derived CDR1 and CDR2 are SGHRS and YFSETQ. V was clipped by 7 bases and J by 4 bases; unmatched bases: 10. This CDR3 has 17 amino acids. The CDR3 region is CASGAGTSGRMPDTQYF. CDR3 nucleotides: TGCGCCAGCGGCGCCGGGACTAGCGGGAGGATGCCAGATACGCAGTATTTT.

CDR3 sequence reads: CASKQGTYEQYF. The CDR3 bases are TGTGCCAGCAAACAGGGAACCTACGAGCAGTACTTC. The rearrangement links TRBV7-9 to TRBJ2-7, with D maybe TRBD1 (6 bases). V was shortened by 7 bases and J by 2 bases, with 9 bases between the two germline ends. CDR1 and CDR2 (germline): SEHNR, FQNEAQ (reference sequence). The CDR3 consists of 12 residues.

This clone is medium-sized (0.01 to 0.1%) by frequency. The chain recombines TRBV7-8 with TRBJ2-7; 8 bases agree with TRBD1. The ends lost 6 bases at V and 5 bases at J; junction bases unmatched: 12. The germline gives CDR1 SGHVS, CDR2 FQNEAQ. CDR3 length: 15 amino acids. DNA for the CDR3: TGTGCCAGCAGAGACAGGGGAGCTCCTTTGCACGAGCAGTACTTC. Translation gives CASRDRGAPLHEQYF. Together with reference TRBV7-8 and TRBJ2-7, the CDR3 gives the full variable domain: GAGVSQSPRYKVAKRGQDVALRCDPISGHVSLFWYQQALGQGPEFLTYFQNEAQLDKSGLPSDRFFAERPEGSVSTLKIQRTQQEDSAVYLCASRDRGAPLHEQYFGPGTRLTVT.

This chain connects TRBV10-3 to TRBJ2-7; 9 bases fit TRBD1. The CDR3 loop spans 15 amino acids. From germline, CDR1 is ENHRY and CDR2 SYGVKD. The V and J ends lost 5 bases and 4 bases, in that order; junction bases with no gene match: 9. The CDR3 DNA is TGTGCCATCAGTTCCGGGACAGGGTTTCGGTACGAGCAGTACTTC. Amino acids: CAISSGTGFRYEQYF.

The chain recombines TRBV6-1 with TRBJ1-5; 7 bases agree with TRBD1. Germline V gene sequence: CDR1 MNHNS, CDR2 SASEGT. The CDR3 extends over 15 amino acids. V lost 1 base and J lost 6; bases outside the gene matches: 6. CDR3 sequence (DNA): TGTGCCAGCAGTGAAGGACAGGGAAAAACTCAGCCCCAGCATTTT. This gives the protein CASSEGQGKTQPQHF.

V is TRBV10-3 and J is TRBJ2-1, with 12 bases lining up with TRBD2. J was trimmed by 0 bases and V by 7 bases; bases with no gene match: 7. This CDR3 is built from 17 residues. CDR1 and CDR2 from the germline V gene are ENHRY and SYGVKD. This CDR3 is CAITRTSGDSSYNEQFF. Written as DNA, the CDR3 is TGTGCCATCACCAGGACTAGCGGGGACAGCTCCTACAATGAGCAGTTCTTC.

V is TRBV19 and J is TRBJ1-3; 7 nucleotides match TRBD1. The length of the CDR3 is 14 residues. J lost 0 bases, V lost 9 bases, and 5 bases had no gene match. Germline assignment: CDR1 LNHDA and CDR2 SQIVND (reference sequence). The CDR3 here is CASLRDSSGNTIYF. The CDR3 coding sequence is TGTGCCAGCCTCAGGGACAGCTCTGGAAACACCATATATTTT.

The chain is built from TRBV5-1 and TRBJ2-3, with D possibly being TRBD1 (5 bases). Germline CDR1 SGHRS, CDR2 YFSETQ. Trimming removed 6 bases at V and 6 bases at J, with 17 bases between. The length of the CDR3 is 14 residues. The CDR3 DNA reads TGCGCCAGCACCGGACACATGGTCCCCGATACGCAGTATTTT. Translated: CASTGHMVPDTQYF. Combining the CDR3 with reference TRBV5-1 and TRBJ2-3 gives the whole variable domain KAGVTQTPRYLIKTRGQQVTLSCSPISGHRSVSWYQQTPGQGLQFLFEYFSETQRNKGNFPGRFSGRQFSNSRSEMNVSTLELGDSALYLCASTGHMVPDTQYFGPGTRLTVL.

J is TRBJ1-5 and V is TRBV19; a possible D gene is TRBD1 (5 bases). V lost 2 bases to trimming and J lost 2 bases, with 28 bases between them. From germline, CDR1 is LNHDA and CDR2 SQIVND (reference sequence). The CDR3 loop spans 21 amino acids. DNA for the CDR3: TGTGCCAGTAGTATATCAAGTCCGTTTGTCGACAGCCCTTCGGGCAATCAGCCCCAGCATTTT. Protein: CASSISSPFVDSPSGNQPQHF.

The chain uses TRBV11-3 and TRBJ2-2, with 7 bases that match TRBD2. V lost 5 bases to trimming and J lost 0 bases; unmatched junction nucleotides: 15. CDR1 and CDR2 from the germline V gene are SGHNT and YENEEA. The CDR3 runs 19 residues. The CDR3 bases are TGTGCCAGCAGCCCCCGCGGGGGATGGGGGGGTGCGAACACCGGGGAGCTGTTTTTT. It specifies CASSPRGGWGGANTGELFF.

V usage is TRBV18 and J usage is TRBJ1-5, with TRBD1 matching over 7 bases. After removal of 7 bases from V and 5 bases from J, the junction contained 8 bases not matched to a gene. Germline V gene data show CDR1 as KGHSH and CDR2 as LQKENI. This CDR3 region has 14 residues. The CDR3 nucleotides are TGTGCCAGCTTGGACAGGTTGCCGGATCAGCCCCAGCATTTT. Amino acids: CASLDRLPDQPQHF.

CDR3 DNA sequence: TGCGCCAGCAGGACTACCCCCGTCACCTACAATGAGCAGTTCTTC. Translation gives CASRTTPVTYNEQFF. The chain joins TRBV5-1 to TRBJ2-1; TRBD2 might be the D (5 bases). CDR1 and CDR2 from the germline V gene are SGHRS and YFSETQ. CDR3 length equals 15 residues. Trimming took off 5 bases at V and 2 bases at J, with 14 bases between the two ends.

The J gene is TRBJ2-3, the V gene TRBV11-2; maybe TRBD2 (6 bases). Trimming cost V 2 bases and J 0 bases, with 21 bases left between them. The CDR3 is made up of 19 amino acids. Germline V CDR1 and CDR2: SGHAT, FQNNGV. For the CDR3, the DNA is TGTGCCAGCAGCTTAACATACGCGTCTAGCGCCTCTAGCACAGATACGCAGTATTTT. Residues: CASSLTYASSASSTDTQYF.

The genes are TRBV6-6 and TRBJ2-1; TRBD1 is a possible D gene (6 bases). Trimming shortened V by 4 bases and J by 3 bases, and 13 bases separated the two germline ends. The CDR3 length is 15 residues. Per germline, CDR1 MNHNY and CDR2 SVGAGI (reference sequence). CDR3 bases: TGTGCCAGCAGTTCCCGGGACAAAAACTACAATGAGCAGTTCTTC. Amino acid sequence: CASSSRDKNYNEQFF.

CDR3 DNA: TGTGCCAGCAGCCTTTCGGGACAGTCCTACGAGCAGTACTTC. Translation gives CASSLSGQSYEQYF. The chain combines TRBV7-9 with TRBJ2-7; TRBD1 matches 7 bases. Trimming at V came to 5 bases and at J to 1 base, leaving 5 bases not matched to a gene. Germline CDR1 and CDR2: SEHNR and FQNEAQ (reference sequence). The CDR3 is 14 amino acids.

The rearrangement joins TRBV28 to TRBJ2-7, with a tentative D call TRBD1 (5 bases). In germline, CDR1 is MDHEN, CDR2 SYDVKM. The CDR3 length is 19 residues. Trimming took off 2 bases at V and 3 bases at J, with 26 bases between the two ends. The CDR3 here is CASSLEKPLDGRVNYEQYF. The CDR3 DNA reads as TGTGCCAGCAGTTTAGAGAAACCCCTGGATGGCAGGGTCAACTACGAGCAGTACTTC.

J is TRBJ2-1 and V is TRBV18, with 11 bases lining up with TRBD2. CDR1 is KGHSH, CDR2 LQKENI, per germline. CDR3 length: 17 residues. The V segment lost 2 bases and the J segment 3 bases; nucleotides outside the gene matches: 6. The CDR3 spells CASSPLTSGTYYNEQFF. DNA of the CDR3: TGTGCCAGCTCACCATTGACTAGCGGGACATACTACAATGAGCAGTTCTTC.

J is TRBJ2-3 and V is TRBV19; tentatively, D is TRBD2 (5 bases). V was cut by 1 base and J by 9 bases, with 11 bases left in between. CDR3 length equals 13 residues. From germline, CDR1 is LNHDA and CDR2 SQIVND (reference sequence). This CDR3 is CASSIGYRETQYF. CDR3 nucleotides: TGTGCCAGTAGTATAGGGTACCGGGAAACGCAGTATTTT.

This chain's CDR3 is CASSMATVSVNEQFF. Written as DNA, the CDR3 is TGTGCCAGTAGTATGGCGACGGTCAGCGTTAATGAGCAGTTCTTC. The chain couples TRBV19 to TRBJ2-1; D is uncertain. The CDR3 length is 15 residues. Germline CDR1 is LNHDA and CDR2 is SQIVND (reference sequence). V lost 3 bases and J 7 bases, leaving 16 bases between the germline ends. Supplemented by reference TRBV19 and TRBJ2-1, the full variable domain reads DGGITQSPKYLFRKEGQNVTLSCEQNLNHDAMYWYRQDPGQGLRLIYYSQIVNDFQKGDIAEGYSVSREKKESFPLTVTSAQKNPTAFYLCASSMATVSVNEQFFGPGTRLTVL.

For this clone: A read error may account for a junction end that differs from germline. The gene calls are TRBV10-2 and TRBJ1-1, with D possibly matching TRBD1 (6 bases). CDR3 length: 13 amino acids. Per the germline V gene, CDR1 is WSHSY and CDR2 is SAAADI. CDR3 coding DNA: TGCGTCAGCAGGGCGGGGGCAGTGTGGGAAGCTTTCTTT. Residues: CVSRAGAVWEAFF.

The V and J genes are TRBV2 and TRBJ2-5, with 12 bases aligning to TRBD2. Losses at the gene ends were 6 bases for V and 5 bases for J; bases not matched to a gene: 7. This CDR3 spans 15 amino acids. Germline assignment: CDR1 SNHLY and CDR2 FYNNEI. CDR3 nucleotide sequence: TGTGCCAGCAGACGACTAGCGGGAGTTCAGGAGACCCAGTACTTC. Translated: CASRRLAGVQETQYF.

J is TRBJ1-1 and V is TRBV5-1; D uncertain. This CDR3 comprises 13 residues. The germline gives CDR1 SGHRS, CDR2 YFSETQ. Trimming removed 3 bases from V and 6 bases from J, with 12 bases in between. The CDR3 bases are TGCGCCAGCAGCTCTATTGGAGGCGCTGAAGCTTTCTTT. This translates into CASSSIGGAEAFF.

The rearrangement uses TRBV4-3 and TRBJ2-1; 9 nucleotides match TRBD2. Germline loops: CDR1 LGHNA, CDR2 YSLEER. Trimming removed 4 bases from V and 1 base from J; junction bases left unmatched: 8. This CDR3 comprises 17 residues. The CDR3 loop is CASSLHSGRGSYNEQFF. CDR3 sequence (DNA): TGCGCCAGCAGCCTCCATAGCGGGAGAGGATCCTACAATGAGCAGTTCTTC.

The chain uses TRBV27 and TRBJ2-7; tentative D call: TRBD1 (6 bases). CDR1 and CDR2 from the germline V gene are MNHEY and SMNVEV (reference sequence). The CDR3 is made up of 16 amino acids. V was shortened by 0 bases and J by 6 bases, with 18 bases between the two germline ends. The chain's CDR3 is CASSLSSGTRTFEQYF. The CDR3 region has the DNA TGTGCCAGCAGTTTATCCTCCGGGACAAGGACATTCGAGCAGTACTTC.

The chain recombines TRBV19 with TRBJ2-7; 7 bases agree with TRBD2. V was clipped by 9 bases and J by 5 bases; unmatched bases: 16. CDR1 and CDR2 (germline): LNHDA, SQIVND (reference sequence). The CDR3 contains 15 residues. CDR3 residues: CASNGIGLDQHEQYF. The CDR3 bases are TGTGCCAGCAACGGGATCGGACTAGACCAACACGAGCAGTACTTC.

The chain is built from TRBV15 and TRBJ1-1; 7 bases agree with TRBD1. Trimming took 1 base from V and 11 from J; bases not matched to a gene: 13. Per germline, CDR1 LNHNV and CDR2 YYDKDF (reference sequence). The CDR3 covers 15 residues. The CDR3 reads CATSRATGTGFGAFF. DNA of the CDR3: TGTGCCACCAGCAGAGCGACAGGGACGGGCTTTGGGGCTTTCTTT. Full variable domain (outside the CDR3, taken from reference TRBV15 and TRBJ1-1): DAMVIQNPRYQVTQFGKPVTLSCSQTLNHNVMYWYQQKSSQAPKLLFHYYDKDFNNEADTPDNFQSRRPNTSFCFLDIRSPGLGDTAMYLCATSRATGTGFGAFFGQGTRLTVV.

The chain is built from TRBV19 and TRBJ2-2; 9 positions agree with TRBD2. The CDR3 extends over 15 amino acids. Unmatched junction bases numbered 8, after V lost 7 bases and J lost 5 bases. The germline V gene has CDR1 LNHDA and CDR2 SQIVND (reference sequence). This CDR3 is CASIPGGLATGELFF. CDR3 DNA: TGTGCCAGTATCCCCGGAGGACTAGCGACCGGGGAGCTGTTTTTT.

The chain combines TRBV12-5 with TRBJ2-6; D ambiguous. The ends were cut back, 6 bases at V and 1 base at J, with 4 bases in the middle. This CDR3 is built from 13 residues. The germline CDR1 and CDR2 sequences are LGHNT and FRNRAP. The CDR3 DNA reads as TGTGCTAGTGGCCCGTCTGGGGCCAACGTCCTGACTTTC. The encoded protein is CASGPSGANVLTF.